These T cell receptor beta chains were read from a single sample in a study of T cells after yellow fever vaccination. MiXCR was run by TCRdb on the 5' RACE reads, yielding one entry per CDR3 protein. The table has roughly 250,000 distinct CDR3 sequences, 10% to 15% seen once. The source was CD4+ T cells sorted from PBMCs, collected 45 days after the yellow fever booster vaccination. The receptors stem from a man aged 25 to 40 who received the YFV17D yellow fever vaccine. Each CDR3 is given without its conserved first and last residue. The order of the fields is J gene, D gene, CDR3 length, V gene, CDR3 protein. A D gene is named only where the DNA matches it firmly.

J gene: TRBJ2-3
D gene: -
CDR3 length: 13
V gene: TRBV3-1
CDR3 protein: ASSQGGPGTDTQY

J gene: TRBJ2-7
D gene: TRBD2
CDR3 length: 13
V gene: TRBV7-2
CDR3 protein: ASSSQAGGPYEQY

J gene: TRBJ2-1
D gene: TRBD2
CDR3 length: 11
V gene: TRBV2
CDR3 protein: ASSSQTSVEQF

J gene: TRBJ2-1
D gene: TRBD1
CDR3 length: 14
V gene: TRBV12-5
CDR3 protein: ASGTKTGGIVDEQF

J gene: TRBJ1-3
D gene: -
CDR3 length: 13
V gene: TRBV3-1
CDR3 protein: ASSSRSGSRNTIY

J gene: TRBJ2-7
D gene: -
CDR3 length: 13
V gene: TRBV7-6
CDR3 protein: ASSLDQARTYEQY

J gene: TRBJ2-6
D gene: TRBD1
CDR3 length: 15
V gene: TRBV12-3/TRBV12-4
CDR3 protein: ASSLGQSNSGANVLT

J gene: TRBJ1-1
D gene: -
CDR3 length: 11
V gene: TRBV5-1
CDR3 protein: ASSSDDRTEAF

J gene: TRBJ2-1
D gene: -
CDR3 length: 15
V gene: TRBV28
CDR3 protein: ASSLFASRAGLKEQF

J gene: TRBJ1-2
D gene: -
CDR3 length: 9
V gene: TRBV20-1
CDR3 protein: SASANYGYT

J gene: TRBJ2-3
D gene: -
CDR3 length: 14
V gene: TRBV5-4
CDR3 protein: ASSLAAAPSTDTQY

J gene: TRBJ2-5
D gene: TRBD1
CDR3 length: 12
V gene: TRBV7-2
CDR3 protein: ASSLARGQETQY

J gene: TRBJ2-1
D gene: TRBD2
CDR3 length: 12
V gene: TRBV20-1
CDR3 protein: SAIRLADYNEQF

J gene: TRBJ2-3
D gene: -
CDR3 length: 11
V gene: TRBV27
CDR3 protein: ASRGAGTDTQY

J gene: TRBJ2-1
D gene: TRBD2
CDR3 length: 13
V gene: TRBV28
CDR3 protein: ASSFLAGFWNEQF

J gene: TRBJ2-7
D gene: -
CDR3 length: 12
V gene: TRBV18
CDR3 protein: ASSPLDSDYEQY

J gene: TRBJ2-1
D gene: -
CDR3 length: 12
V gene: TRBV18
CDR3 protein: ASSPQSSYNEQF

J gene: TRBJ2-4
D gene: -
CDR3 length: 12
V gene: TRBV7-2
CDR3 protein: ASSLQGTGNIQY

J gene: TRBJ2-1
D gene: TRBD2
CDR3 length: 15
V gene: TRBV4-1
CDR3 protein: ASSQAFLAGILGEQF

J gene: TRBJ1-1
D gene: -
CDR3 length: 12
V gene: TRBV7-2
CDR3 protein: ASSRDRPNTEAF

J gene: TRBJ2-7
D gene: -
CDR3 length: 13
V gene: TRBV7-8
CDR3 protein: ASSLRVSGSYEQY

J gene: TRBJ2-7
D gene: -
CDR3 length: 12
V gene: TRBV18
CDR3 protein: ASSPRVGSDEQY

J gene: TRBJ2-3
D gene: TRBD1
CDR3 length: 16
V gene: TRBV2
CDR3 protein: ASRGQGANPSSTDTQY

J gene: TRBJ1-5
D gene: -
CDR3 length: 13
V gene: TRBV12-3/TRBV12-4
CDR3 protein: AIGRTTGSNQPQH

J gene: TRBJ2-3
D gene: TRBD2
CDR3 length: 13
V gene: TRBV7-2
CDR3 protein: ASSLAGGRSDTQY

J gene: TRBJ2-1
D gene: -
CDR3 length: 11
V gene: TRBV18
CDR3 protein: ASWRSAYNEQF

J gene: TRBJ2-1
D gene: -
CDR3 length: 13
V gene: TRBV9
CDR3 protein: ASSADLPSYNEQF

J gene: TRBJ2-3
D gene: -
CDR3 length: 12
V gene: TRBV7-8
CDR3 protein: ASSRPKAGDTQY

J gene: TRBJ2-7
D gene: TRBD1
CDR3 length: 10
V gene: TRBV28
CDR3 protein: ASGQGGYEQY

J gene: TRBJ2-3
D gene: TRBD2
CDR3 length: 14
V gene: TRBV7-9
CDR3 protein: ASSSYGRASTDTQY

J gene: TRBJ1-5
D gene: -
CDR3 length: 13
V gene: TRBV20-1
CDR3 protein: SARDEQRVNQPQH

J gene: TRBJ2-1
D gene: -
CDR3 length: 9
V gene: TRBV20-1
CDR3 protein: SASPLNEQF

J gene: TRBJ1-1
D gene: -
CDR3 length: 10
V gene: TRBV20-1
CDR3 protein: SATRWGTEAF

J gene: TRBJ2-3
D gene: -
CDR3 length: 13
V gene: TRBV24-1
CDR3 protein: ATSGSGTAKDTQY

J gene: TRBJ2-1
D gene: TRBD1
CDR3 length: 13
V gene: TRBV5-6
CDR3 protein: ASSLEDRVLTEQF

J gene: TRBJ2-2
D gene: -
CDR3 length: 10
V gene: TRBV7-2
CDR3 protein: ASRLVAGELF

J gene: TRBJ2-7
D gene: -
CDR3 length: 11
V gene: TRBV29-1
CDR3 protein: SVEGQPSREQY

J gene: TRBJ1-5
D gene: -
CDR3 length: 12
V gene: TRBV5-1
CDR3 protein: ASSSGESNQPQH

J gene: TRBJ2-1
D gene: -
CDR3 length: 11
V gene: TRBV7-9
CDR3 protein: ASSPGLTNEQF

J gene: TRBJ2-3
D gene: TRBD2
CDR3 length: 14
V gene: TRBV12-3/TRBV12-4
CDR3 protein: ASRPSGRAYTDTQY

J gene: TRBJ1-1
D gene: -
CDR3 length: 11
V gene: TRBV7-2
CDR3 protein: ASSPQNRFEAF

J gene: TRBJ2-7
D gene: -
CDR3 length: 10
V gene: TRBV20-1
CDR3 protein: SANRDSYEQY

J gene: TRBJ1-1
D gene: -
CDR3 length: 13
V gene: TRBV5-1
CDR3 protein: ASSLSRGGNTEAF

J gene: TRBJ2-1
D gene: TRBD2
CDR3 length: 15
V gene: TRBV20-1
CDR3 protein: SARFLAGHSSYNEQF

J gene: TRBJ2-1
D gene: TRBD1
CDR3 length: 11
V gene: TRBV29-1
CDR3 protein: SGRPGQGHEQF

J gene: TRBJ2-3
D gene: -
CDR3 length: 11
V gene: TRBV7-8
CDR3 protein: ASSPDLGGTQY

J gene: TRBJ2-7
D gene: TRBD1
CDR3 length: 11
V gene: TRBV10-3
CDR3 protein: SMNRGMSHEQY

J gene: TRBJ2-5
D gene: -
CDR3 length: 14
V gene: TRBV5-1
CDR3 protein: ASSLARVFSGETQY

J gene: TRBJ2-1
D gene: -
CDR3 length: 14
V gene: TRBV4-1
CDR3 protein: ASSQQGRVSYNEQF

J gene: TRBJ2-7
D gene: -
CDR3 length: 9
V gene: TRBV10-3
CDR3 protein: AISDLYEQY

J gene: TRBJ2-5
D gene: TRBD2
CDR3 length: 11
V gene: TRBV10-3
CDR3 protein: AIKGTSLETQY

J gene: TRBJ1-1
D gene: -
CDR3 length: 14
V gene: TRBV19
CDR3 protein: ASSTTPGTMNTEAF

J gene: TRBJ2-7
D gene: -
CDR3 length: 12
V gene: TRBV20-1
CDR3 protein: SAGVGAWSYEQY